At least ten counts were recorded for the clone carrying this T cell receptor (beta chain). Not a single patient had been given any form of treatment at any point before undergoing thyroid surgery. Per the authors' pipeline: What underpinned the distant-metastasis classifier for papillary thyroid cancer was the set of CDR3 differences across clinicopathological groups. TCRdb re-analyzed the PCR reads through MiXCR. TCRdb, not the authors, supplied the V and J calls. The table lists roughly 40,000 clones, 17% of them singletons. This specimen belongs to a study of metastatic and nonmetastatic thyroid tumors. Study context: Repertoires were compared across blood and tumor or nodule tissue from malignant and benign thyroid patients.

Per the germline V gene, CDR1 is GTSNPN and CDR2 is SVGIG (reference sequence). The V and J ends lost 0 bases and 3 bases, in that order; junction bases with no gene match: 3. The CDR3 is 15 amino acids. V is TRBV30 and J is TRBJ2-7; 12 bases match TRBD1. This sequence was found in a female donor with papillary thyroid cancer or a benign thyroid nodule (not recorded which). Some clones in this sample may be carry-over from other donors' samples. What was sequenced was tumor tissue. CDR3 loop: CAWSVGTGGGYEQYF. The CDR3 region has the DNA TGTGCCTGGAGTGTAGGGACAGGGGGCGGCTACGAGCAGTACTTC.